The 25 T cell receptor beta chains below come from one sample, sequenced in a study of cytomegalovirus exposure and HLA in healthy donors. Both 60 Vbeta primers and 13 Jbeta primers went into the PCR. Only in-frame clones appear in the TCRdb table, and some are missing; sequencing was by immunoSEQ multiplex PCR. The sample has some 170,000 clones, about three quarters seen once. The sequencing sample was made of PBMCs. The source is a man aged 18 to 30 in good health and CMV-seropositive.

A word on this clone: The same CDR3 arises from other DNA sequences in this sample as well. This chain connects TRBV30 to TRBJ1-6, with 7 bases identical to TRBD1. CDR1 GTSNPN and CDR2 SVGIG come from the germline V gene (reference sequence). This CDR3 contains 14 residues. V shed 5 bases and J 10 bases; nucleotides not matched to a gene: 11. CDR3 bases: TGTGCCTGGTGCGAAGGGGGCATGAACTCACCCCTCCACTTT. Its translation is CAWCEGGMNSPLHF.

CDR3 sequence reads: CASSLQRDTSQYF. The CDR3 DNA follows: TGTGCCAGCAGCCTGCAAAGGGACACGTCGCAGTATTTT. The genes are TRBV7-9 and TRBJ2-3, with D possibly being TRBD1 (6 bases). The CDR3 has 13 amino acids. V lost 5 bases to trimming and J lost 10 bases, with 16 bases between them. Germline CDR1 SEHNR, CDR2 FQNEAQ (reference sequence).

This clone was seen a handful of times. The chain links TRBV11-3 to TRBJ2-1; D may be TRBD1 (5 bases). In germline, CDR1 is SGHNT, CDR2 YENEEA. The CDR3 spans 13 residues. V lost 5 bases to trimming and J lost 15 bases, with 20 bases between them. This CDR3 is CASSPTPGQGTFF. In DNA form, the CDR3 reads TGTGCCAGCAGCCCCACCCCCGGGCAGGGTACGTTCTTC. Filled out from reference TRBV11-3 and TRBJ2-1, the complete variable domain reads EAGVVQSPRYKIIEKKQPVAFWCNPISGHNTLYWYLQNLGQGPELLIRYENEEAVDDSQLPKDRFSAERLKGVDSTLKIQPAELGDSAVYLCASSPTPGQGTFFGPGTRLTVL.

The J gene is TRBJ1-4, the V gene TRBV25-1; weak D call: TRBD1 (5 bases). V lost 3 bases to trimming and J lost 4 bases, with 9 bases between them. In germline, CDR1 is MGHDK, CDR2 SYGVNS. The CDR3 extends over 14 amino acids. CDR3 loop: CASSEFRGNEKLFF. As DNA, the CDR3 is TGTGCCAGCAGTGAGTTTAGGGGTAATGAAAAACTGTTTTTT.

The CDR3 region is CASSTGKGEKLFF. The CDR3 DNA reads TGTGCCAGCAGCACAGGGAAGGGGGAAAAACTGTTTTTT. This chain joins TRBV7-9 and TRBJ1-4; D is perhaps TRBD1 (6 bases). Trimming shortened V by 5 bases and J by 8 bases, and 12 bases separated the two germline ends. Germline assignment: CDR1 SEHNR and CDR2 FQNEAQ (reference sequence). CDR3 length equals 13 residues.

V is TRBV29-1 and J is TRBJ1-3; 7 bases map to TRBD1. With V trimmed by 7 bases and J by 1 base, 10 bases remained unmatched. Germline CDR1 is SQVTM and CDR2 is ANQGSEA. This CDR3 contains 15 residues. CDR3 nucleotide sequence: TGCAGCGCCGCCAAGGGGGGACAGTCTGGAAACACCATATATTTT. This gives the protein CSAAKGGQSGNTIYF.

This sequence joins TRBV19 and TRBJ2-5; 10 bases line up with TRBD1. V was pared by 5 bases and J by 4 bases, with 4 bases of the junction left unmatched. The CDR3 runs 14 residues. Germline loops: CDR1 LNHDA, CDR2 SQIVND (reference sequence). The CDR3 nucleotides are TGTGCCAGTAGTCAAGGACAGGGGGGAGAGACCCAGTACTTC. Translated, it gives CASSQGQGGETQYF.

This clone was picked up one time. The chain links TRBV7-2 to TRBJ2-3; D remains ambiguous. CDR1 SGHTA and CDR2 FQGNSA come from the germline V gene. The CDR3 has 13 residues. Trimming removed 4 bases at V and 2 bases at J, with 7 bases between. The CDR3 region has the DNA TGTGCCAGCAGCTCCCCCCACACAGATACGCAGTATTTT. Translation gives CASSSPHTDTQYF.

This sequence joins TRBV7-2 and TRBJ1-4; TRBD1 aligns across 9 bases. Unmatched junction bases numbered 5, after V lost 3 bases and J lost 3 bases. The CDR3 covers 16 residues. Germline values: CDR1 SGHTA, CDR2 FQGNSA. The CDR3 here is CASSFGRDRANEKLFF. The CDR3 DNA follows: TGTGCCAGCAGCTTCGGCCGGGACAGGGCTAATGAAAAACTGTTTTTT.

The CDR3 here is CATTSKNTGELFF. CDR3 DNA: TGTGCCACCACAAGTAAGAACACCGGGGAGCTGTTTTTT. The chain is built from TRBV6-6 and TRBJ2-2; D not resolved. Per germline, CDR1 MNHNY and CDR2 SVGAGI (reference sequence). The CDR3 is 13 residues long. V was shortened by 10 bases and J by 1 base, with 10 bases between the two germline ends.

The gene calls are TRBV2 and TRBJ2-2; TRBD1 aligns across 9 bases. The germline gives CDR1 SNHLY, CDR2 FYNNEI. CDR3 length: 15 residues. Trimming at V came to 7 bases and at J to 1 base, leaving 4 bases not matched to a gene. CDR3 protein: CASISDRGNTGELFF. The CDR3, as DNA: TGTGCCAGCATATCGGACAGGGGGAACACCGGGGAGCTGTTTTTT. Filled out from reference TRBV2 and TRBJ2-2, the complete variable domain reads EPEVTQTPSHQVTQMGQEVILRCVPISNHLYFYWYRQILGQKVEFLVSFYNNEISEKSEIFDDQFSVERPDGSNFTLKIRSTKLEDSAMYFCASISDRGNTGELFFGEGSRLTVL.

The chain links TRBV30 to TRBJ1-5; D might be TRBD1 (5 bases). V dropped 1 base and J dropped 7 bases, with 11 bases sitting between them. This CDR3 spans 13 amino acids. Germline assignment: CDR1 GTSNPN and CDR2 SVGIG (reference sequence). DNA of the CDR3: TGTGCCTGGAGTGGGCCTCGGGGGCAGCCCCAGCATTTT. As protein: CAWSGPRGQPQHF.

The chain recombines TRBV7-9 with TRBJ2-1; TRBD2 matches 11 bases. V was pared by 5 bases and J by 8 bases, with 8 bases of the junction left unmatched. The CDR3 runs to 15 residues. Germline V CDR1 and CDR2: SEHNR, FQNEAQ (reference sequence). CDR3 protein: CASSTTSGKGYEQFF. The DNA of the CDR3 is TGTGCCAGCAGCACGACTAGCGGGAAAGGGTATGAGCAGTTCTTC.

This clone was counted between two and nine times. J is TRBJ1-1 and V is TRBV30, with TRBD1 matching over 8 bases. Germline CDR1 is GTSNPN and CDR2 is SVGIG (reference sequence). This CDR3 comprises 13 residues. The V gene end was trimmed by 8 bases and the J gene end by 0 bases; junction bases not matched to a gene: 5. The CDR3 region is CANGQGVNTEAFF. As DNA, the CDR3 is TGTGCCAACGGACAGGGCGTGAACACTGAAGCTTTCTTT.

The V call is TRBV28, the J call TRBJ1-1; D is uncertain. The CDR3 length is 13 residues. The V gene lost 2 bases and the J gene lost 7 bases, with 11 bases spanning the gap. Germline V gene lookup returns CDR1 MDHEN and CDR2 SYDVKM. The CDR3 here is CASSLVTAGEAFF. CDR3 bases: TGTGCCAGCAGTTTAGTTACGGCAGGTGAAGCTTTCTTT.

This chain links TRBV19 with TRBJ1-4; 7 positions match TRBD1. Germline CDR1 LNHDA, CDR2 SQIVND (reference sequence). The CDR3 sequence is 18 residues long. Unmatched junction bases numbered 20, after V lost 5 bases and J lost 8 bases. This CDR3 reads CASSFGIKTGTIGEKLFF. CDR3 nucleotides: TGTGCCAGTAGTTTTGGGATAAAGACAGGGACCATAGGGGAAAAACTGTTTTTT.

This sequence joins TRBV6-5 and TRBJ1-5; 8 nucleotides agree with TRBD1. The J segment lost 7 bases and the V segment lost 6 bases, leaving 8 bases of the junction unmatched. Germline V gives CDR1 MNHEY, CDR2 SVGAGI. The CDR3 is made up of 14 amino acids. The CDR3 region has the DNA TGTGCCAGCAGCCACGGACAGGGAGGACAGCCCCAGCATTTT. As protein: CASSHGQGGQPQHF.

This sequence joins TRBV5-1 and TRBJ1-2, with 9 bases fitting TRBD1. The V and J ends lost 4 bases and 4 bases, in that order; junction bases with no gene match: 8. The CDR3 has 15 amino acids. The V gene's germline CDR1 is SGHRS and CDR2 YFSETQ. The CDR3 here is CASSQGTGWTYGYTF. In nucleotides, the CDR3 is TGCGCCAGCAGCCAGGGGACAGGGTGGACCTATGGCTACACCTTC.

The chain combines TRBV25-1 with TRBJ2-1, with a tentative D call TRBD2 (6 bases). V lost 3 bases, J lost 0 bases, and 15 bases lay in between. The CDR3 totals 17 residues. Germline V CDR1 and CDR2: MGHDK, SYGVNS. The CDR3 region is CASSDGTGVLSYNEQFF. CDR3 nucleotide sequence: TGTGCCAGCAGTGATGGGACTGGAGTTCTCTCCTACAATGAGCAGTTCTTC.

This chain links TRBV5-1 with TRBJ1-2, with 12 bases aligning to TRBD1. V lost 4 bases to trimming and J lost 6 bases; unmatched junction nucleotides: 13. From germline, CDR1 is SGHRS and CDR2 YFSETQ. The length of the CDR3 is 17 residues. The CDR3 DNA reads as TGCGCCAGCAGCCCTGGGACAGGGGGCTTGTTGGCTGATGGCTACACCTTC. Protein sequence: CASSPGTGGLLADGYTF.

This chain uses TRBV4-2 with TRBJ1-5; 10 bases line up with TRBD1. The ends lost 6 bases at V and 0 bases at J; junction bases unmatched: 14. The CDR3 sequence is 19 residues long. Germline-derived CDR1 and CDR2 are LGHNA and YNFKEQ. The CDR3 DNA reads TGTGCCAGCAGGGCCGGGACAGGGGTTTCCGTAGATAGCAATCAGCCCCAGCATTTT. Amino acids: CASRAGTGVSVDSNQPQHF.

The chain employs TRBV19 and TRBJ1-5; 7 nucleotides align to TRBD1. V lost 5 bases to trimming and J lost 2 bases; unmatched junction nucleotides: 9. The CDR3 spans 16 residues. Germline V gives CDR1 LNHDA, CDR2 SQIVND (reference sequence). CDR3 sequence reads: CASSPAGQRGNQPQHF. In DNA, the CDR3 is TGTGCCAGTAGTCCTGCGGGACAGAGGGGCAATCAGCCCCAGCATTTT.

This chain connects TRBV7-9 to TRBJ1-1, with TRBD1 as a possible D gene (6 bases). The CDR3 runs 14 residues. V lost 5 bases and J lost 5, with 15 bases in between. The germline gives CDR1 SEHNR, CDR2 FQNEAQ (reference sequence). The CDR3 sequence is CASSQAQGRTEAFF. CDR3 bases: TGTGCCAGCAGCCAAGCGCAGGGGCGGACTGAAGCTTTCTTT.

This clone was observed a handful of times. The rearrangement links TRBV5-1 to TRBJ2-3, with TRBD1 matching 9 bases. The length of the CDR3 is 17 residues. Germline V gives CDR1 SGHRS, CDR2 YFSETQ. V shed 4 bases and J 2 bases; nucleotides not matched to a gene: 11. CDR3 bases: TGCGCCAGCAGCCCTTATACCGGGACAGGGACCACAGATACGCAGTATTTT. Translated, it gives CASSPYTGTGTTDTQYF.

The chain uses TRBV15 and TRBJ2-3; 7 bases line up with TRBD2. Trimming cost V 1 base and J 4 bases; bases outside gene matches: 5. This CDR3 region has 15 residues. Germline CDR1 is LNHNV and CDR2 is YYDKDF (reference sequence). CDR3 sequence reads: CATSRGGRGADTQYF. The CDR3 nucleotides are TGTGCCACCAGCAGAGGCGGGAGAGGGGCAGATACGCAGTATTTT.